The entry below describes one T cell receptor (beta chain). Its antigen is not known. RNA totalling roughly 0.45 to 1 ug underwent reverse transcription with random hexamers. Amplification of TCR beta CDR3 by immunoSEQ multiplex PCR spanned 54 Vbeta and 13 Jbeta. MiXCR, applied by TCRdb to the immunoSEQ multiplex PCR reads, yields one record per CDR3 protein. The table lists some 260,000 distinct CDR3 sequences, 93% of them singletons, with around 0.072% in the top ten. The entry originates in a study of CD8 T cells in Susac syndrome. Study conclusions and caveats: The study's TCR sequencing and HLA analysis drew on a certain number of individuals. That number was acknowledged as relatively small.

Sequencing targeted TCR beta in T cells from blood (CD8+ and CD4+). Included as multiple sclerosis controls were treatment-naive patients who had stable or active relapsing-remitting disease. This CDR3 region has 14 residues. J gave up 6 bases and V 8 bases, and 7 bases lay outside the gene matches. Germline V gene data show CDR1 as MGHDK and CDR2 as SYGVNS. The sequence came from a human donor with multiple sclerosis. The rearrangement joins TRBV25-1 to TRBJ1-6; 7 positions match TRBD1. Sequenced sample: CD4+ T cells from PBMCs. CDR3 sequence (DNA): TGTGCCAGCCAGACAGGGACCTTTAATTCACCCCTCCACTTT. Translated: CASQTGTFNSPLHF.